This TCR beta chain is from a study of cytomegalovirus exposure and HLA in healthy donors. Germline lookup yields CDR1 MNHEY and CDR2 SVGAGI. This CDR3 is built from 14 residues. 13 Jbeta primers and 60 Vbeta primers were used for the PCR. Some clones are missing from TCRdb's copy, which holds only in-frame ones; the method was immunoSEQ multiplex PCR. The sample includes about 160,000 clones, 70% to 80% of them seen just once. The receptor's source is a man aged 35 to 55 in good health and CMV-seronegative. The chain carries TRBV6-5 and TRBJ1-6; D call uncertain. The sample was PBMCs. Here the CDR3 DNA reads TGTGCACAACGAGGGATAGACGGAAATTCACCCCTCCACTTT. It encodes CAQRGIDGNSPLHF.